Below are 7 T cell receptor beta chains sequenced from a single sample in a study of T cell responses to AZD1222 COVID-19 vaccine. Sequenced by immunoSEQ multiplex PCR; TCRdb stores in-frame clones only, minus some. The table includes fewer than 200,000 clones, more than 90% detected once. This sample comprised peripheral blood, obtained on day 0 of AZD1222 vaccination. These receptors all come from an adult in good health.

The V and J genes are TRBV7-2 and TRBJ1-1, with D possibly TRBD1 on 5 matching bases. Germline V gives CDR1 SGHTA, CDR2 FQGNSA. V was pared by 4 bases and J by 3 bases, with 12 bases between. There are 14 residues in the CDR3. CDR3 in amino acids: CASSSGGVDTEAFF. The DNA of the CDR3 is TGTGCCAGCAGCTCGGGAGGGGTGGACACTGAAGCTTTCTTT.

The chain has TRBV29-1 and TRBJ2-1; D is uncertain. V was pared by 0 bases and J by 10 bases, with 13 bases between. Germline CDR1 is SQVTM and CDR2 is ANQGSEA. The CDR3 has 13 amino acids. CDR3 protein: CSVEEGRATEQFF. In DNA, the CDR3 is TGCAGCGTTGAAGAAGGTCGGGCCACCGAGCAGTTCTTC.

This chain links TRBV5-4 with TRBJ2-5; TRBD2 agrees at 10 bases. This CDR3 spans 16 amino acids. Germline loops: CDR1 SGHNT, CDR2 YYREEE (reference sequence). Trimming took 0 bases from V and 2 from J; bases not matched to a gene: 4. In DNA form, the CDR3 reads TGTGCCAGCAGCTTGGGGCTAGCGGGGGCACAAGAGACCCAGTACTTC. The encoded protein is CASSLGLAGAQETQYF.

J is TRBJ1-1 and V is TRBV3-1 (or the pseudogene TRBV3-2), with D tentatively TRBD1 (6 bases). The CDR3 runs to 13 residues. CDR1 is LGHDT, CDR2 YNNKEL, per germline (reference sequence). Deletions cut 0 bases from V and 9 bases from J, with 11 bases between. CDR3 nucleotides: TGTGCCAGCAGCCAAGAGGTCAGGGGAAAAGCTTTCTTT. Protein: CASSQEVRGKAFF.

The V call is TRBV9, the J call TRBJ2-2; D gene uncertain. Germline loops: CDR1 SGDLS, CDR2 YYNGEE. The V end was cut by 0 bases, the J end by 4 bases, with 4 bases between. The CDR3 extends over 13 amino acids. The CDR3 DNA is TGTGCCAGCAGCGTAGTCACCACCGGGGAGCTGTTTTTT. Encoded protein: CASSVVTTGELFF.

The chain has TRBV30 and TRBJ1-1; D ambiguous. The V end was cut by 2 bases, the J end by 5 bases, with 9 bases between. CDR1 is GTSNPN, CDR2 SVGIG, per germline (reference sequence). The CDR3 spans 12 residues. As DNA, the CDR3 is TGTGCCTGGAGTTACAGCTCGACTGAAGCTTTCTTT. This translates into CAWSYSSTEAFF.

The chain joins TRBV5-1 to TRBJ2-3; 7 bases are shared with TRBD2. This CDR3 comprises 18 residues. With 0 bases clipped from V and 0 bases from J, the junction kept 10 bases outside the gene matches. The germline V gene encodes CDR1 SGHRS and CDR2 YFSETQ. CDR3 coding DNA: TGCGCCAGCAGCTTGGCTCCTATGGCTAGCGGAAGCACAGATACGCAGTATTTT. Translating it yields CASSLAPMASGSTDTQYF.